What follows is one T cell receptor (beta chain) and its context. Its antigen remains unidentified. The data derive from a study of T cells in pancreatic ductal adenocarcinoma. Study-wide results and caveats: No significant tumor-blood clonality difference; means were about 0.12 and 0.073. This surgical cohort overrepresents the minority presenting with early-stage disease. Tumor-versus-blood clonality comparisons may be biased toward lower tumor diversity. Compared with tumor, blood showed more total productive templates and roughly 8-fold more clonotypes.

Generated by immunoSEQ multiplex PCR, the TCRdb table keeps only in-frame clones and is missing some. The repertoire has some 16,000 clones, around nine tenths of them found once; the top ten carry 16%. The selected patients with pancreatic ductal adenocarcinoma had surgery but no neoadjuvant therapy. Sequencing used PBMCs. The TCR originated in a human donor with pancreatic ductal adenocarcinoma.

The CDR3 loop reads CASSVDYSNYEQYF. CDR3 coding DNA: TGTGCCAGCAGCGTAGACTACTCCAACTACGAGCAGTACTTC. The chain has TRBV9 and TRBJ2-7, with D unclear. The V end lost 0 bases, the J end lost 3 bases, and 10 bases lay between the germline ends. The CDR3 consists of 14 residues. CDR1 is SGDLS, CDR2 YYNGEE, per germline. The full variable domain, rest sourced from reference TRBV9 and TRBJ2-7, is DSGVTQTPKHLITATGQRVTLRCSPRSGDLSVYWYQQSLDQGLQFLIQYYNGEERAKGNILERFSAQQFPDLHSELNLSSLELGDSALYFCASSVDYSNYEQYFGPGTRLTVT.